The source of this T cell receptor (beta chain) is a study of cytomegalovirus exposure and HLA in healthy donors. On the study more broadly: Earlier work reported 100 million or so unique TCR beta sequences from about 180 million T cells. The study's findings and limits: A missense DCLRE1C variant was associated with V- and J-gene trimming of TCR beta chains in a later analysis, and an independent cohort replicated the association.

The CDR3 is made up of 19 amino acids. After removal of 2 bases from V and 0 bases from J, the junction contained 8 bases not matched to a gene. Germline CDR1 and CDR2: SGHKS and YYEKEE (reference sequence). On this clone itself: Its target is unknown.

13 Jbeta primers and 60 Vbeta primers were used for the PCR. TCRdb keeps only in-frame clones here, not all; method: immunoSEQ multiplex PCR. The ten top clones account for about 1.2%, within a sample of 150,000 to 200,000 clones. The chain couples TRBV5-5 to TRBJ2-7; 16 bases align to TRBD2. The sequence was obtained from a woman in her sixties or seventies in good health and CMV-seronegative. Input material: PBMCs. In DNA, the CDR3 is TGTGCCAGCAGCTTATCCGGGACTAGCGGGAGGGGCGTCTCCTACGAGCAGTACTTC. The encoded protein is CASSLSGTSGRGVSYEQYF.